The clone carrying this T cell receptor (beta chain) was counted between two and nine times. The data stem from a study of spatial heterogeneity in lung cancer. TCRdb reprocessed the 5' RACE reads via MiXCR and lists one record per CDR3 protein. The sample has fewer than 9,000 distinct CDR3 sequences; 7.8% are singletons. Time point of the sample: sample taken at primary tumor resection. Material for sequencing was whole RNA from tumor, nontumor lung or frozen PBMC, left unsorted. Samples came from roughly 72 TRACERx patients with untreated early-stage lung cancer. The CDR3 spans 14 residues. V was pared by 5 bases and J by 4 bases, with 14 bases between. Germline V lookup: CDR1 PRHDT, CDR2 FYEKMQ (reference sequence).

The J gene is TRBJ1-2, the V gene TRBV13; perhaps TRBD1 as D (5 bases). The sequencing used PBMCs, collected at surgery. The sequence came from a female donor with early-stage non-small cell lung cancer. The CDR3 here is CASSEPGTVYGYTF. As DNA, the CDR3 is TGTGCCAGCAGCGAACCTGGGACCGTCTATGGCTACACCTTC.